This passage covers 23 T cell receptor beta chains from one sample sequenced in a study of blood T cell repertoires in COVID-19 (dated by TCRdb to the early 2020s). The library was generated by the immunoSEQ multiplex PCR assay. TCRdb retrieved this table from immuneACCESS and kept in-frame rearrangements only. Not all clones are present; in checked studies, unresolved V genes account for under half, and no reason is known for the remainder. This sample gives about 14,000 clones in total; roughly 75% of them show up just once. The ten largest clones represent less than 25% of the sample. Sequencing was performed on peripheral blood. All receptors derive from a boy aged 2 to 10 with active or convalescent COVID-19.

V and J are TRBV18 and TRBJ2-7; no firm D call. The V and J ends lost 3 bases and 4 bases respectively, with 13 bases between them. The CDR3 consists of 14 residues. In germline, CDR1 is KGHSH, CDR2 LQKENI. CDR3: CASSPSIPAYEQYF. The CDR3 coding sequence is TGTGCCAGCTCACCCTCTATACCCGCTTACGAGCAGTACTTC.

The rearrangement links TRBV10-3 to TRBJ2-5; 8 bases match TRBD2. The germline V gene has CDR1 ENHRY and CDR2 SYGVKD. This CDR3 has 14 amino acids. The V and J ends lost 10 bases and 1 base, in that order; junction bases with no gene match: 8. The CDR3 DNA is TGTGCCACCAGGCGGGGGGATGGCCAAGAGACCCAGTACTTC. Translation gives CATRRGDGQETQYF.

V and J are TRBV28 and TRBJ2-3; 8 positions agree with TRBD2. The germline gives CDR1 MDHEN, CDR2 SYDVKM. The length of the CDR3 is 22 residues. Trimming at V came to 1 base and at J to 1 base, leaving 22 bases not matched to a gene. The CDR3: CASSLYGRLAWAGGLGTDTQYF. CDR3 coding DNA: TGTGCCAGCAGTTTATATGGGAGGTTGGCCTGGGCGGGAGGATTAGGCACAGATACGCAGTATTTT. The complete variable domain, with remaining parts taken from reference TRBV28 and TRBJ2-3, reads DVKVTQSSRYLVKRTGEKVFLECVQDMDHENMFWYRQDPGLGLRLIYFSYDVKMKEKGDIPEGYSVSREKKERFSLILESASTNQTSMYLCASSLYGRLAWAGGLGTDTQYFGPGTRLTVL.

The chain couples TRBV6-6 to TRBJ2-2, with 11 bases that match TRBD1. Unmatched junction bases numbered 5, after V lost 2 bases and J lost 6 bases. The CDR3 runs to 16 residues. Germline V CDR1 and CDR2: MNHNY, SVGAGI (reference sequence). The CDR3 nucleotides read TGTGCCAGCAGTTACCAAACGGGACAGGGGGCCGGGGAGCTGTTTTTT. As protein: CASSYQTGQGAGELFF.

This clone was picked up a small number of times. CDR3 sequence (DNA): TGTGCCAGCAGCTTAGCGCCCCCTAGGACGGGAGTAACCGGGGAGCTGTTTTTT. This encodes CASSLAPPRTGVTGELFF. J is TRBJ2-2 and V is TRBV7-6; TRBD2 is a possible D gene (6 bases). Trimming left V 0 bases short and J 5 bases short, with 19 bases between. Germline CDR1 reads SGHVS; CDR2 reads FNYEAQ. The CDR3 loop spans 18 amino acids.

As DNA, the CDR3 is TGTGCCACCAGTACGACGGGATTCACTGAAGCTTTCTTT. Protein sequence: CATSTTGFTEAFF. The chain carries TRBV24-1 and TRBJ1-1; D gene ambiguous. CDR1 is KGHDR, CDR2 SFDVKD, per germline. Trimming pared 6 bases from V and 4 bases from J, leaving 11 bases between. This CDR3 is 13 amino acids long.

The rearrangement uses TRBV19 and TRBJ1-1; D might be TRBD1 (6 bases). There are 15 residues in the CDR3. The V gene's germline CDR1 is LNHDA and CDR2 SQIVND (reference sequence). Deletions cut 7 bases from V and 6 bases from J, with 21 bases between. CDR3 region: CASNPESQGRAEAFF. The CDR3 DNA is TGTGCCAGTAACCCCGAATCTCAGGGGCGGGCTGAAGCTTTCTTT. The whole variable domain, remainder taken from reference TRBV19 and TRBJ1-1, is DGGITQSPKYLFRKEGQNVTLSCEQNLNHDAMYWYRQDPGQGLRLIYYSQIVNDFQKGDIAEGYSVSREKKESFPLTVTSAQKNPTAFYLCASNPESQGRAEAFFGQGTRLTVV.

CDR3 sequence reads: CASSFIARTDYGYTF. The CDR3 nucleotides are TGTGCCAGCAGCTTTATAGCGAGGACAGACTATGGCTACACCTTC. The chain links TRBV11-2 to TRBJ1-2; TRBD1 is a possible D gene (6 bases). Germline-derived CDR1 and CDR2 are SGHAT and FQNNGV. The CDR3 runs 15 residues. Trimming stripped 3 bases from V and 3 bases from J, with 14 bases between.

CDR3 region: CASSPDLGTGGQPQHF. CDR3 DNA sequence: TGTGCCAGCTCCCCAGATTTGGGGACAGGAGGACAGCCCCAGCATTTT. J is TRBJ1-5 and V is TRBV18, with 8 nucleotides matching TRBD1. With 6 bases clipped from V and 7 bases from J, the junction kept 14 bases outside the gene matches. There are 16 residues in the CDR3. Germline loops: CDR1 KGHSH, CDR2 LQKENI.

This chain connects TRBV27 to TRBJ2-1; 7 positions match TRBD1. Losses at the gene ends were 2 bases for V and 5 bases for J; bases not matched to a gene: 3. This CDR3 has 14 amino acids. CDR1 and CDR2 (germline): MNHEY, SMNVEV (reference sequence). The CDR3 loop reads CASSLDRAHNEQFF. Written as DNA, the CDR3 is TGTGCCAGCAGTTTAGACAGGGCCCACAATGAGCAGTTCTTC.

This clone is labeled medium-sized (0.01 to 0.1%). V is TRBV14 and J is TRBJ1-2; D is possibly TRBD1 (6 bases). CDR3 size: 18 residues. Trimming took off 4 bases at V and 0 bases at J, with 21 bases between the two ends. Germline assignment: CDR1 SGHDN and CDR2 FVKESK. CDR3 region: CASSRKLGGLSANYGYTF. CDR3 DNA sequence: TGTGCCAGCAGCCGTAAGCTGGGGGGGCTATCAGCTAACTATGGCTACACCTTC.

The genes are TRBV4-1 and TRBJ2-1, with a weak D call TRBD2 (5 bases). CDR1 is MGHRA and CDR2 is YSYEKL in the germline V gene. The CDR3 has 13 residues. V was cut by 4 bases and J by 9 bases, with 13 bases left in between. The CDR3 is CASSPWRGGEQFF. The CDR3 DNA is TGCGCCAGCAGCCCCTGGCGAGGAGGTGAGCAGTTCTTC.

The V call is TRBV7-2, the J call TRBJ2-7, with 8 bases matching TRBD2. Trimming took 6 bases from V and 2 from J; bases not matched to a gene: 9. The germline gives CDR1 SGHTA, CDR2 FQGNSA. CDR3 size: 15 residues. CDR3 amino acids: CASSHRSGTPYEQYF. CDR3 nucleotide sequence: TGTGCCAGCAGTCACCGTAGCGGGACCCCCTACGAGCAGTACTTC.

This clone was picked up a small number of times. The chain uses TRBV3-1 (or the pseudogene TRBV3-2) and TRBJ1-2; possibly TRBD1 for D (5 bases). This CDR3 region has 14 residues. Trimming stripped 4 bases from V and 8 bases from J, with 17 bases between. Germline CDR1 is LGHDT and CDR2 is YNNKEL (reference sequence). As DNA, the CDR3 is TGTGCCAGCAGCCCCCTGACAGATAAGTTGGGCTACACCTTC. It specifies CASSPLTDKLGYTF.

The chain carries TRBV2 and TRBJ2-1, with 8 bases aligning to TRBD2. The CDR3 spans 13 residues. V lost 4 bases to trimming and J lost 9 bases; unmatched junction nucleotides: 5. Germline CDR1 reads SNHLY; CDR2 reads FYNNEI. The chain's CDR3 is CASSATSAIEQFF. DNA for the CDR3: TGTGCCAGCAGTGCGACTAGCGCGATTGAGCAGTTCTTC.

The J gene is TRBJ1-1, the V gene TRBV27, with 8 bases aligning to TRBD1. CDR3 length: 20 amino acids. Germline V gives CDR1 MNHEY, CDR2 SMNVEV (reference sequence). V was clipped by 3 bases and J by 3 bases; unmatched bases: 21. CDR3 nucleotides: TGTGCCAGCAGTTTCTCCGGGACAGGCCATTGGGGTTTACCTCACACTGAAGCTTTCTTT. This codes for CASSFSGTGHWGLPHTEAFF.

This clone was counted only a few times. The CDR3 sequence is CASSPTTETGGYTF. The CDR3 DNA reads TGTGCCAGCTCACCAACAACCGAGACAGGGGGCTACACCTTC. The genes are TRBV18 and TRBJ1-2, with TRBD1 matching over 7 bases. The ends lost 2 bases at V and 8 bases at J; junction bases unmatched: 8. The CDR3 contains 14 residues. Germline CDR1 and CDR2: KGHSH and LQKENI.

The chain is built from TRBV10-3 and TRBJ2-7, with 13 bases identical to TRBD2. Per the germline V gene, CDR1 is ENHRY and CDR2 is SYGVKD. With 5 bases clipped from V and 6 bases from J, the junction kept 4 bases outside the gene matches. This CDR3 region has 14 residues. CDR3 DNA sequence: TGTGCCATCAGTTCCACTAGCGGGAGGGCCGAGCAGTACTTC. Amino acid sequence: CAISSTSGRAEQYF.

V is TRBV7-3 and J is TRBJ2-5; 8 bases align to TRBD2. The V segment lost 5 bases and the J segment 4 bases; nucleotides outside the gene matches: 3. CDR1 SGHTA and CDR2 FQGTGA come from the germline V gene. The CDR3 covers 13 residues. This CDR3 reads CASSRGGRETQYF. The CDR3 DNA reads as TGTGCCAGCAGCCGCGGGGGGCGAGAGACCCAGTACTTC.

The gene calls are TRBV15 and TRBJ1-1; D not resolved. This CDR3 has 14 amino acids. Germline V gene data show CDR1 as LNHNV and CDR2 as YYDKDF (reference sequence). The V end lost 1 base, the J end lost 7 bases, and 13 bases lay between the germline ends. CDR3 protein: CATSRGARSNEAFF. CDR3 nucleotides: TGTGCCACCAGCAGAGGGGCCAGGTCTAATGAAGCTTTCTTT.

This chain uses TRBV11-2 with TRBJ1-1; D possibly corresponds to TRBD1 (5 bases). V was cut by 5 bases and J by 4 bases, with 11 bases left in between. Germline assignment: CDR1 SGHAT and CDR2 FQNNGV. The CDR3 runs 13 residues. The CDR3, as DNA: TGTGCCAGCAGCCATACGACAGCCACTGAAGCTTTCTTT. Its translation: CASSHTTATEAFF.

The CDR3 loop reads CASSLRGGANTDTQYF. In nucleotides, the CDR3 is TGTGCCAGCAGCCTTAGGGGCGGGGCCAACACAGATACGCAGTATTTT. The chain uses TRBV7-2 and TRBJ2-3, with D tentatively TRBD2 (6 bases). Trimming removed 5 bases at V and 2 bases at J, with 17 bases between. The germline CDR1 and CDR2 sequences are SGHTA and FQGNSA. The CDR3 extends over 16 amino acids.

This chain links TRBV11-2 with TRBJ2-6; D is unclear. Germline CDR1 reads SGHAT; CDR2 reads FQNNGV. The CDR3 covers 18 residues. V was trimmed by 2 bases and J by 0 bases, leaving 14 bases between them. CDR3 amino acids: CASSLYGFGLSGANVLTF. Written as DNA, the CDR3 is TGTGCCAGCAGCTTATACGGATTTGGGCTCTCTGGGGCCAACGTCCTGACTTTC.